Below are 8 T cell receptor beta chains sequenced from a single sample in a study of blood T cell repertoires in COVID-19. TCRdb keeps only in-frame clones here, not all; method: immunoSEQ multiplex PCR. Of some 100,000 clones detected, roughly nine tenths appear once; the ten largest clones hold about 1.7%. Source material: peripheral blood. These receptors were collected from a human donor with active COVID-19. The donor label of this sample is uncertain.

This chain connects TRBV9 to TRBJ1-2; the D gene is possibly TRBD1 (6 bases). This CDR3 is built from 15 residues. Germline values: CDR1 SGDLS, CDR2 YYNGEE. V was trimmed by 4 bases and J by 3 bases, leaving 16 bases between them. CDR3 nucleotides: TGTGCCAGCAGCCCGTCCACAGGGTCGGACTATGGCTACACCTTC. It encodes CASSPSTGSDYGYTF.

The chain carries TRBV4-3 and TRBJ2-7; possible D gene TRBD2, 6 bases. The germline gives CDR1 LGHNA, CDR2 YSLEER. V lost 0 bases to trimming and J lost 0 bases, with 12 bases between them. The CDR3 is 16 residues long. This CDR3 reads CASSQDGTACSYEQYF. CDR3 bases: TGCGCCAGCAGCCAAGACGGGACTGCCTGCTCCTACGAGCAGTACTTC.

V gene TRBV28 combines with J gene TRBJ2-4; no firm D call. The CDR3 spans 17 residues. Germline assignment: CDR1 MDHEN and CDR2 SYDVKM. The V and J ends lost 6 bases and 0 bases respectively, with 18 bases between them. As DNA, the CDR3 is TGTGCCAGCAGACAATGGGCATCGGAACTAGCCAAAAACATTCAGTACTTC. Translated: CASRQWASELAKNIQYF.

The J gene is TRBJ2-2, the V gene TRBV12-5; no reliable D call. CDR3 length: 13 amino acids. The V gene's germline CDR1 is LGHNT and CDR2 FRNRAP. V dropped 3 bases and J dropped 2 bases, with 4 bases sitting between them. CDR3 region: CASGFYNTGELFF. CDR3 in DNA: TGTGCTAGTGGTTTTTATAACACCGGGGAGCTGTTTTTT. Together with reference TRBV12-5 and TRBJ2-2, the CDR3 gives the full variable domain: DARVTQTPRHKVTEMGQEVTMRCQPILGHNTVFWYRQTMMQGLELLAYFRNRAPLDDSGMPKDRFSAEMPDATLATLKIQPSEPRDSAVYFCASGFYNTGELFFGEGSRLTVL.

This sequence joins TRBV5-1 and TRBJ1-2; 10 positions match TRBD1. J was trimmed by 6 bases and V by 4 bases; bases with no gene match: 3. The CDR3 is 13 amino acids. Per the germline V gene, CDR1 is SGHRS and CDR2 is YFSETQ. CDR3 nucleotides: TGCGCCAGCAGCCGGGACAGGGGCGATGGCTACACCTTC. It is translated as CASSRDRGDGYTF. The full variable domain, its missing parts supplied by reference TRBV5-1 and TRBJ1-2, is KAGVTQTPRYLIKTRGQQVTLSCSPISGHRSVSWYQQTPGQGLQFLFEYFSETQRNKGNFPGRFSGRQFSNSRSEMNVSTLELGDSALYLCASSRDRGDGYTFGSGTRLTVV.

V usage is TRBV6-5 and J usage is TRBJ2-7; D is uncertain. The CDR3 loop spans 14 amino acids. The V end lost 6 bases, the J end lost 0 bases, and 12 bases lay between the germline ends. Germline V gene lookup returns CDR1 MNHEY and CDR2 SVGAGI. CDR3 in amino acids: CASSLTLSSYEQYF. The DNA of the CDR3 is TGTGCCAGCAGCCTTACCCTAAGCTCCTACGAGCAGTACTTC.

The chain combines TRBV7-2 with TRBJ2-7, with D possibly matching TRBD2 (5 bases). The CDR3 totals 16 residues. CDR1 SGHTA and CDR2 FQGNSA come from the germline V gene. Trimming cost V 0 bases and J 5 bases, with 17 bases left between them. The CDR3 bases are TGTGCCAGCAGCTTAGCAGTAGGCGGGCTGAGCGACGAGCAGTACTTC. This translates into CASSLAVGGLSDEQYF.

CDR3 DNA: TGCGCCGGCTCTGAGGGGACTAGCGGGCACAATGAGCAGTTCTTC. As protein: CAGSEGTSGHNEQFF. V and J are TRBV5-1 and TRBJ2-1; TRBD2 matches at 12 bases. Germline CDR1 SGHRS, CDR2 YFSETQ. This CDR3 comprises 15 residues. Trimming removed 10 bases from V and 5 bases from J; junction bases left unmatched: 10.